This record looks at one T cell receptor (beta chain) sequence and its context. V was clipped by 1 base and J by 1 base; unmatched bases: 9. The germline CDR1 and CDR2 sequences are SGHAT and FQNNGV. This CDR3 is built from 18 residues. This sample is drawn from a study of shared T cell receptors in the human thymus. The protocol was immunoSEQ multiplex PCR, while the TCRdb copy is restricted to in-frame clones and leaves out a portion. The sample has about 380,000 clones; 95% are singletons. This receptor was obtained from a human donor. The chain has TRBV11-2 and TRBJ2-2; 7 nucleotides align to TRBD2. Sequencing was carried out using thymocytes. DNA for the CDR3: TGTGCCAGCAGCTTAGGGGGAGGCGGGAGAGAGAACACCGGGGAGCTGTTTTTT. Encoded protein: CASSLGGGGRENTGELFF. The entire variable domain, with the rest obtained from reference TRBV11-2 and TRBJ2-2, is as follows: EAGVAQSPRYKIIEKRQSVAFWCNPISGHATLYWYQQILGQGPKLLIQFQNNGVVDDSQLPKDRFSAERLKGVDSTLKIQPAKLEDSAVYLCASSLGGGGRENTGELFFGEGSRLTVL.